These 23 T cell receptor beta chains were sequenced from one sample in a study of T-cell memory formation after mild COVID-19. TCRdb re-derived calls from the 5' RACE reads in MiXCR, one entry per CDR3 protein. The repertoire holds hundreds of thousands of distinct CDR3 sequences, with 25% to 30% as singletons. The sample consisted of PBMCs or a T cell subset sorted from them (not recorded which). The receptors were gathered from an adult woman who had mild COVID-19 (a few samples of this study predate the infection). Cell type and time point are not known.

V gene TRBV4-1 combines with J gene TRBJ2-7; 8 bases map to TRBD2. Per germline, CDR1 MGHRA and CDR2 YSYEKL. J gave up 0 bases and V 3 bases, and 10 bases lay outside the gene matches. The CDR3 loop spans 17 amino acids. The CDR3 spells CASSQVVTSGSSYEQYF. In nucleotides, the CDR3 is TGCGCCAGCAGCCAGGTCGTAACTAGCGGTAGCTCCTACGAGCAGTACTTC.

The DNA for the CDR3 is TGTGCCAGCAGCTTAACTGAACAGACAAATGAGCAGTTCTTC. It codes for CASSLTEQTNEQFF. The chain carries TRBV7-9 and TRBJ2-1; D remains ambiguous. The CDR3 spans 14 residues. Trimming pared 2 bases from V and 7 bases from J, leaving 12 bases between. CDR1 and CDR2 from the germline V gene are SEHNR and FQNEAQ (reference sequence).

The chain recombines TRBV11-3 with TRBJ2-3; TRBD2 is a possible D gene (5 bases). V lost 5 bases and J 1 base, leaving 13 bases between the germline ends. Germline V gives CDR1 SGHNT, CDR2 YENEEA. The CDR3 loop spans 15 amino acids. The CDR3 region is CASSARGSGTDTQYF. CDR3 bases: TGTGCCAGCAGCGCTCGCGGGTCCGGCACAGATACGCAGTATTTT. Based on the CDR3 plus reference TRBV11-3 and TRBJ2-3, the full variable domain is EAGVVQSPRYKIIEKKQPVAFWCNPISGHNTLYWYLQNLGQGPELLIRYENEEAVDDSQLPKDRFSAERLKGVDSTLKIQPAELGDSAVYLCASSARGSGTDTQYFGPGTRLTVL.

This clonotype came up many times. The chain couples TRBV4-1 to TRBJ2-1; 8 nucleotides align to TRBD2. V shed 0 bases and J 6 bases; nucleotides not matched to a gene: 4. This CDR3 is 15 amino acids long. Germline V lookup: CDR1 MGHRA, CDR2 YSYEKL. CDR3 sequence: CASSQDPGGPNEQFF. As DNA, the CDR3 is TGCGCCAGCAGCCAAGATCCGGGGGGGCCCAATGAGCAGTTCTTC.

CDR3 sequence (DNA): TGCGCCAGCAGCGAAGATGGAAACACCATATATTTT. Its protein is CASSEDGNTIYF. The chain joins TRBV5-1 to TRBJ1-3; no clear D gene. Germline lookup yields CDR1 SGHRS and CDR2 YFSETQ. The CDR3 length is 12 residues. Trimming removed 4 bases from V and 3 bases from J, with 5 bases in between.

This clonotype was picked up a small number of times. The chain has TRBV18 and TRBJ1-2; 9 nucleotides match TRBD1. Per the germline V gene, CDR1 is KGHSH and CDR2 is LQKENI. V trimming: 3 bases; J trimming: 3 bases; junction bases outside the gene matches: 5. The CDR3 covers 15 residues. The CDR3 spells CASSPLQGADYGYTF. DNA of the CDR3: TGTGCCAGCTCACCGCTACAGGGGGCTGACTATGGCTACACCTTC.

The chain joins TRBV9 to TRBJ2-1, with D unclear. The V end lost 4 bases, the J end lost 0 bases, and 14 bases lay between the germline ends. Germline CDR1 reads SGDLS; CDR2 reads YYNGEE. This CDR3 is built from 16 residues. The DNA of the CDR3 is TGTGCCAGCAGCACCATGAGCACCCTCTCCTACAATGAGCAGTTCTTC. Translating gives CASSTMSTLSYNEQFF. Using reference TRBV9 and TRBJ2-1 for the parts outside the CDR3, the full variable domain is DSGVTQTPKHLITATGQRVTLRCSPRSGDLSVYWYQQSLDQGLQFLIQYYNGEERAKGNILERFSAQQFPDLHSELNLSSLELGDSALYFCASSTMSTLSYNEQFFGPGTRLTVL.

The chain joins TRBV2 to TRBJ1-2, with 8 bases fitting TRBD1. Germline CDR1 SNHLY, CDR2 FYNNEI. CDR3 length: 12 residues. V was clipped by 8 bases and J by 4 bases; unmatched bases: 3. The CDR3 bases are TGTGCCAGCGAAACAGGGGGCTATGGCTACACCTTC. It is translated as CASETGGYGYTF.

This clonotype was detected only a few times. The CDR3 here is CASTYAGTSNNEQFF. CDR3 bases: TGCGCCAGCACCTACGCCGGGACTAGCAACAATGAGCAGTTCTTC. V and J are TRBV5-1 and TRBJ2-1, with TRBD2 matching over 9 bases. The junction had 9 bases not matched to a gene; V was cut back by 6 bases and J by 5 bases. Germline assignment: CDR1 SGHRS and CDR2 YFSETQ. The CDR3 runs 15 residues. The full variable domain, its missing parts supplied by reference TRBV5-1 and TRBJ2-1, is KAGVTQTPRYLIKTRGQQVTLSCSPISGHRSVSWYQQTPGQGLQFLFEYFSETQRNKGNFPGRFSGRQFSNSRSEMNVSTLELGDSALYLCASTYAGTSNNEQFFGPGTRLTVL.

The V and J genes are TRBV24-1 and TRBJ2-2; D is perhaps TRBD2 (5 bases). CDR1 KGHDR and CDR2 SFDVKD come from the germline V gene. This CDR3 has 15 residues. Trimming left V 7 bases short and J 3 bases short, with 14 bases between. This CDR3 reads CATRSEGSDTGELFF. CDR3 DNA: TGTGCCACCAGATCAGAGGGCAGCGACACCGGGGAGCTGTTTTTT.

This clonotype was found a few times. The chain combines TRBV4-1 with TRBJ2-7; 7 bases are shared with TRBD2. CDR3 size: 14 residues. Per germline, CDR1 MGHRA and CDR2 YSYEKL. Trimming took 0 bases from V and 5 from J; bases not matched to a gene: 4. The DNA for the CDR3 is TGCGCCAGCAGCCAAGATCCGGGGGGAGACGAGCAGTACTTC. Translating it yields CASSQDPGGDEQYF.

The V gene is TRBV11-2, the J gene TRBJ2-3, with D possibly TRBD2 on 6 matching bases. The CDR3 loop spans 14 amino acids. The germline gives CDR1 SGHAT, CDR2 FQNNGV. The ends were cut back, 5 bases at V and 6 bases at J, with 15 bases in the middle. CDR3: CASSPLAGGDTQYF. CDR3 sequence (DNA): TGTGCCAGCAGCCCCCTCGCCGGGGGTGATACGCAGTATTTT.

This clonotype was counted a single time. The chain carries TRBV7-2 and TRBJ2-3, with 12 bases identical to TRBD2. V lost 0 bases to trimming and J lost 3 bases; unmatched junction nucleotides: 7. This CDR3 is built from 18 residues. Germline V lookup: CDR1 SGHTA, CDR2 FQGNSA. CDR3 sequence reads: CASSLAHLAGGGTDTQYF. The CDR3 DNA reads as TGTGCCAGCAGCTTAGCGCACCTAGCGGGAGGGGGTACAGATACGCAGTATTTT.

This clonotype was picked up a small number of times. V gene TRBV9 combines with J gene TRBJ2-5; 10 nucleotides match TRBD2. This CDR3 has 16 residues. With V trimmed by 0 bases and J by 4 bases, 6 bases remained unmatched. Germline loops: CDR1 SGDLS, CDR2 YYNGEE. The CDR3 region has the DNA TGTGCCAGCAGCGTAGGGCTAGCGGGAGTGGGAGAGACCCAGTACTTC. Translated, it gives CASSVGLAGVGETQYF.

There are many counts of this clonotype. The V call is TRBV7-6, the J call TRBJ2-1; D ambiguous. V was pared by 5 bases and J by 6 bases, with 11 bases between. There are 13 residues in the CDR3. Looked up from germline, CDR1 is SGHVS and CDR2 is FNYEAQ. The CDR3: CASSIRVGNEQFF. CDR3 nucleotide sequence: TGTGCCAGCAGCATAAGGGTCGGCAATGAGCAGTTCTTC.

The chain carries TRBV7-2 and TRBJ1-1; D ambiguous. In germline, CDR1 is SGHTA, CDR2 FQGNSA. V was trimmed by 0 bases and J by 2 bases, leaving 10 bases between them. The CDR3 spans 15 residues. CDR3 sequence: CASSLASGLNTEAFF. The CDR3 DNA sequence: TGTGCCAGCAGCTTAGCATCTGGTCTTAACACTGAAGCTTTCTTT.

This clonotype has more than one count but fewer than ten. This chain links TRBV5-1 with TRBJ2-3; perhaps D is TRBD1 or TRBD2 (5 bases each). Germline loops: CDR1 SGHRS, CDR2 YFSETQ. The CDR3 loop spans 16 amino acids. V lost 0 bases to trimming and J lost 4 bases, with 15 bases between them. CDR3 loop: CASSLVEGSKSDTQYF. The CDR3 DNA sequence: TGCGCCAGCAGCTTGGTAGAGGGGTCGAAGTCAGATACGCAGTATTTT. Using reference TRBV5-1 and TRBJ2-3 for the parts outside the CDR3, the full variable domain is KAGVTQTPRYLIKTRGQQVTLSCSPISGHRSVSWYQQTPGQGLQFLFEYFSETQRNKGNFPGRFSGRQFSNSRSEMNVSTLELGDSALYLCASSLVEGSKSDTQYFGPGTRLTVL.

Only a few counts were recorded for this clonotype. The chain employs TRBV11-2 and TRBJ2-5; tentatively, D is TRBD1 (6 bases). Germline CDR1 is SGHAT and CDR2 is FQNNGV. The CDR3 is 13 residues long. V shed 4 bases and J shed 3 bases, with 9 bases lying between them. DNA of the CDR3: TGTGCCAGCAGCTCAGGGGAAGAAGAGACCCAGTACTTC. It encodes CASSSGEEETQYF. Supplemented by reference TRBV11-2 and TRBJ2-5, the full variable domain reads EAGVAQSPRYKIIEKRQSVAFWCNPISGHATLYWYQQILGQGPKLLIQFQNNGVVDDSQLPKDRFSAERLKGVDSTLKIQPAKLEDSAVYLCASSSGEEETQYFGPGTRLLVL.

V usage is TRBV19 and J usage is TRBJ1-1; D is undetermined. This CDR3 has 12 residues. Per germline, CDR1 LNHDA and CDR2 SQIVND (reference sequence). Trimming left V 3 bases short and J 5 bases short, with 7 bases between. The CDR3 loop is CASSIGRTEAFF. Written as DNA, the CDR3 is TGTGCCAGTAGTATCGGACGGACTGAAGCTTTCTTT.

This clonotype was counted between two and nine times. The rearrangement links TRBV12-3 or TRBV12-4 to TRBJ1-5, with 9 bases aligning to TRBD1. Trimming at V came to 8 bases and at J to 6 bases, leaving 14 bases not matched to a gene. The CDR3 is 16 residues long. The CDR3 region has the DNA TGTGCCAGCCTTAAAGCCGGGACAGGGTTTAGTCAGCCCCAGCATTTT. Translated, it gives CASLKAGTGFSQPQHF.

This chain uses TRBV12-3 or TRBV12-4 with TRBJ1-1; a possible D gene is TRBD1 (5 bases). Trimming stripped 10 bases from V and 1 base from J, with 16 bases between. This CDR3 comprises 14 residues. The CDR3 region is CATFRGRWNTEAFF. Written as DNA, the CDR3 is TGTGCCACCTTCCGGGGCAGGTGGAACACTGAAGCTTTCTTT.

This clonotype turned up a few times. The genes are TRBV15 and TRBJ2-5; TRBD2 agrees at 8 bases. Germline CDR1 LNHNV, CDR2 YYDKDF (reference sequence). The CDR3 loop spans 16 amino acids. The V gene end was trimmed by 8 bases and the J gene end by 4 bases; junction bases not matched to a gene: 15. In nucleotides, the CDR3 is TGTGCCACCCAACCCGGTCCTCCGGGAGGGGTAGAGACCCAGTACTTC. Amino acids: CATQPGPPGGVETQYF.

This clonotype occurred a few times. The chain has TRBV6-2 or TRBV6-3 and TRBJ2-3; 11 bases match TRBD2. V shed 6 bases and J 1 base; nucleotides not matched to a gene: 18. This CDR3 spans 20 amino acids. The germline V gene encodes CDR1 MNHEY and CDR2 SVGEGT. CDR3 protein: CASRLTSGEPRVFRTDTQYF. DNA of the CDR3: TGTGCCAGCAGACTGACTAGCGGGGAACCTCGGGTTTTTCGCACAGATACGCAGTATTTT.